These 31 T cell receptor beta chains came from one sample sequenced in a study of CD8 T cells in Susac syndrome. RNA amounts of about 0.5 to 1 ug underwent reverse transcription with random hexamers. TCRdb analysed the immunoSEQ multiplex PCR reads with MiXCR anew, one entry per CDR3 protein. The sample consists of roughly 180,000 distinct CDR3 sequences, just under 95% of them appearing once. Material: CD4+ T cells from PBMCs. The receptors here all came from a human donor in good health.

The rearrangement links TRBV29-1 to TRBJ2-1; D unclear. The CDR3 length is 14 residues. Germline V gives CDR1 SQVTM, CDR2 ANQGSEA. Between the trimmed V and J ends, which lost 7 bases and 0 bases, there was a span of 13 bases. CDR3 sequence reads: CSAKGLLSYNEQFF. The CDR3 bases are TGCAGCGCCAAGGGTCTTCTCTCCTACAATGAGCAGTTCTTC.

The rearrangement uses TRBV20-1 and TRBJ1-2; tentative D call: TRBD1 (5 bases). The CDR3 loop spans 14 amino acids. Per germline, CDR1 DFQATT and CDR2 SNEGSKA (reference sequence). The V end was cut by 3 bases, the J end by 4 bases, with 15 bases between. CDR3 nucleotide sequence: TGCAGTGCTAGCCCCCCCGAGGGGTCCTATGGCTACACCTTC. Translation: CSASPPEGSYGYTF.

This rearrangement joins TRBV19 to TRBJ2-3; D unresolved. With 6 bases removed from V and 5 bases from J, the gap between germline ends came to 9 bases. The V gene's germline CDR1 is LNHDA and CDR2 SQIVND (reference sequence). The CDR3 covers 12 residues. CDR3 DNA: TGTGCCAGTAGAACTCCCGGAGATACGCAGTATTTT. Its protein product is CASRTPGDTQYF.

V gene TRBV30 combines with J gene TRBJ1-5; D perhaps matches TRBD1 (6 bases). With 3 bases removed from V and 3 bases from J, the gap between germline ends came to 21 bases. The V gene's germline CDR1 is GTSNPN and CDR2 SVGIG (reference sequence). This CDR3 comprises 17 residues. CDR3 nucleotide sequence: TGTGCCTGGAGCCCAACCCATTGGGGGCTGGTCAATCAGCCCCAGCATTTT. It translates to CAWSPTHWGLVNQPQHF.

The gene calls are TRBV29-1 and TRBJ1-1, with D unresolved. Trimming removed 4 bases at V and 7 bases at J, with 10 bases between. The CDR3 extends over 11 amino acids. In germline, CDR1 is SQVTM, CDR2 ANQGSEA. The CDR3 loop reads CSVVLRGEAFF. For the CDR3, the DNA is TGCAGCGTTGTTCTGCGGGGTGAAGCTTTCTTT.

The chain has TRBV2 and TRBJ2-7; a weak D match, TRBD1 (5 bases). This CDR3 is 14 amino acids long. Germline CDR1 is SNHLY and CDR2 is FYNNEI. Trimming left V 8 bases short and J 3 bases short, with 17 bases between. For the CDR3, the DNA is TGTGCCAGCCAAGCAGGGCTCGGCTACTACGAGCAGTACTTC. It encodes CASQAGLGYYEQYF.

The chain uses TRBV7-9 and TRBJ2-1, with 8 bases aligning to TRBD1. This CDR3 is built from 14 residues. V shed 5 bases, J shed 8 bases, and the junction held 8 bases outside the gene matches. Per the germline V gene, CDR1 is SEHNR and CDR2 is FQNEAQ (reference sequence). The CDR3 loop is CASSTDRGGHEQFF. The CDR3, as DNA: TGTGCCAGCAGCACAGACAGGGGAGGCCATGAGCAGTTCTTC.

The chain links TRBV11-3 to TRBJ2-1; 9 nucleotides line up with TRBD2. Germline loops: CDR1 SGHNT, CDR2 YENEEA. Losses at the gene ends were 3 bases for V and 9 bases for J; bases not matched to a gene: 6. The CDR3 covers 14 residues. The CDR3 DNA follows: TGTGCCAGCAGCTTGGGGCGGGAGGGGGCTGAGCAGTTCTTC. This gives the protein CASSLGREGAEQFF. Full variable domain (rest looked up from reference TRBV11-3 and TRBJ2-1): EAGVVQSPRYKIIEKKQPVAFWCNPISGHNTLYWYLQNLGQGPELLIRYENEEAVDDSQLPKDRFSAERLKGVDSTLKIQPAELGDSAVYLCASSLGREGAEQFFGPGTRLTVL.

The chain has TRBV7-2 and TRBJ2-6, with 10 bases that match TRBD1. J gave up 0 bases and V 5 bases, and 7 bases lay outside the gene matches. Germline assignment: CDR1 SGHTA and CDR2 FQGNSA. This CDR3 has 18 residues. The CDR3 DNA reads TGTGCCAGCAGCACCGGGACAGGGGCTACCTCTGGGGCCAACGTCCTGACTTTC. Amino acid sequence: CASSTGTGATSGANVLTF.

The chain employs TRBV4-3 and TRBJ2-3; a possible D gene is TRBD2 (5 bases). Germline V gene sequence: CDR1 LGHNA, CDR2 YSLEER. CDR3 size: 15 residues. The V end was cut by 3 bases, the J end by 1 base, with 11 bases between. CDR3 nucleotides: TGCGCCAGCAGCCAGAGGGCACGAGGCACAGATACGCAGTATTTT. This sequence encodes CASSQRARGTDTQYF.

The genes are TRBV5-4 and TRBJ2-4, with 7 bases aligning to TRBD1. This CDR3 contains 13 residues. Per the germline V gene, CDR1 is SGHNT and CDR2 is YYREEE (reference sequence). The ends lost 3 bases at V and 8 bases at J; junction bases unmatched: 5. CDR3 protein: CASSSTGTYIQYF. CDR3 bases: TGTGCCAGCAGCTCGACAGGGACGTACATTCAGTACTTC.

The CDR3 DNA reads as TGTGCCAGATCTGGGACAGGGCGCAAGGGTGAGCAGTTCTTC. This gives the protein CARSGTGRKGEQFF. The chain uses TRBV7-9 and TRBJ2-1; 9 bases map to TRBD1. The CDR3 is made up of 14 amino acids. Germline trimming cut 9 bases from V and 9 bases from J; bases unmatched to any gene: 12. Germline-derived CDR1 and CDR2 are SEHNR and FQNEAQ (reference sequence).

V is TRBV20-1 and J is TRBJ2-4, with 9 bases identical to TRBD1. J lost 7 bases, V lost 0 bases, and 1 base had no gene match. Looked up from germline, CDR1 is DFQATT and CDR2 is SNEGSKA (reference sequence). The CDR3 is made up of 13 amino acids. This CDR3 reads CSAREGQGNIQYF. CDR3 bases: TGCAGTGCTAGAGAAGGACAGGGGAACATTCAGTACTTC.

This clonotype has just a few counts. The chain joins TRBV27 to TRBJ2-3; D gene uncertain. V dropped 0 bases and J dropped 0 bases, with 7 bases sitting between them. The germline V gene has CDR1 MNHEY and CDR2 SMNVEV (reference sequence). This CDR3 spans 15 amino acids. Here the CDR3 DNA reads TGTGCCAGCAGTTTATCCAATCCTAGCACAGATACGCAGTATTTT. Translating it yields CASSLSNPSTDTQYF.

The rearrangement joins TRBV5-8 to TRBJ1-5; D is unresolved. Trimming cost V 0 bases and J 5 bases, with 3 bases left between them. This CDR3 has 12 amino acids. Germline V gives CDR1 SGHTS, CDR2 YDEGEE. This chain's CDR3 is CASSLVDQPQHF. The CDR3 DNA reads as TGTGCCAGCAGCTTGGTCGATCAGCCCCAGCATTTT. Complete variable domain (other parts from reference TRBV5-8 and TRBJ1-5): EAGVTQSPTHLIKTRGQQATLRCSPISGHTSVYWYQQALGLGLQFLLWYDEGEERNRGNFPPRFSGRQFPNYSSELNVNALELEDSALYLCASSLVDQPQHFGDGTRLSIL.

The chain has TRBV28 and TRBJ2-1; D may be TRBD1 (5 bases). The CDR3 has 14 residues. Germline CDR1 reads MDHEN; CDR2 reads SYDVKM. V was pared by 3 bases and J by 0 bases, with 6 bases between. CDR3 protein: CASSFRASYNEQFF. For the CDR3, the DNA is TGTGCCAGCAGTTTCAGGGCCTCCTACAATGAGCAGTTCTTC. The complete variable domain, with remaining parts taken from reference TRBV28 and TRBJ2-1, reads DVKVTQSSRYLVKRTGEKVFLECVQDMDHENMFWYRQDPGLGLRLIYFSYDVKMKEKGDIPEGYSVSREKKERFSLILESASTNQTSMYLCASSFRASYNEQFFGPGTRLTVL.

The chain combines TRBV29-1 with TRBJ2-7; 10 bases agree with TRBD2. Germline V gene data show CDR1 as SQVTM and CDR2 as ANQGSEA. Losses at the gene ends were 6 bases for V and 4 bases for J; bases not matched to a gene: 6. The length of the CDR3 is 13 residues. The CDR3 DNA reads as TGCAGCGTCCTCCCTAGCGGGAGTTACGAGCAGTACTTC. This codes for CSVLPSGSYEQYF.

The CDR3 DNA reads as TGTGCCAGCACCTTACTTCCTAGCTCAGATACGCAGTATTTT. Translated: CASTLLPSSDTQYF. V usage is TRBV12-3 or TRBV12-4 and J usage is TRBJ2-3; tentative D call: TRBD2 (5 bases). V was cut by 7 bases and J by 4 bases, with 15 bases left in between. This CDR3 comprises 14 residues.

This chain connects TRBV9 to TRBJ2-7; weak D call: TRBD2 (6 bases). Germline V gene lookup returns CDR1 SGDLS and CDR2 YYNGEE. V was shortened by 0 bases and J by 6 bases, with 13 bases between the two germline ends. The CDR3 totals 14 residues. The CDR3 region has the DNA TGTGCCAGCAGCGTAGAAGGAAGGGGAGGCGAGCAGTACTTC. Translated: CASSVEGRGGEQYF.

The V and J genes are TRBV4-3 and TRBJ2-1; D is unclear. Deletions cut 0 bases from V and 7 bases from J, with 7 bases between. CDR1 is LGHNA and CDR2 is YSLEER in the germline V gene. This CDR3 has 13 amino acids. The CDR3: CASSQDSRNEQFF. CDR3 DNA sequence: TGCGCCAGCAGCCAAGATTCGAGGAATGAGCAGTTCTTC.

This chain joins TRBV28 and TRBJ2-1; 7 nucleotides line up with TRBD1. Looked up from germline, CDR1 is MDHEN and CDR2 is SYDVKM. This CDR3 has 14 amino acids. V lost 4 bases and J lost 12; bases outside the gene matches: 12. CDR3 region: CASSSYGTALWQFF. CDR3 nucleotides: TGTGCCAGCAGTTCTTACGGGACAGCCCTTTGGCAGTTCTTC.

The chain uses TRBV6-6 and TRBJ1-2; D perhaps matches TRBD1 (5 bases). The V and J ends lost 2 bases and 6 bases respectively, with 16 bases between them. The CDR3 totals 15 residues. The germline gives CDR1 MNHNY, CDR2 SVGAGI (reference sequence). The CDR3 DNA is TGTGCCAGCAGTTACGAACGTTGGGGCGGGGATGGCTACACCTTC. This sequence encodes CASSYERWGGDGYTF.

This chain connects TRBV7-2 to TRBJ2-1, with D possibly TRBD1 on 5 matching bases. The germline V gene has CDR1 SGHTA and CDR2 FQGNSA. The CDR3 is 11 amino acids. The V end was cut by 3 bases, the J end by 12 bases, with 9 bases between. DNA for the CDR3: TGTGCCAGCAGCTTGGGGCAGGGGCAGTTCTTC. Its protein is CASSLGQGQFF.

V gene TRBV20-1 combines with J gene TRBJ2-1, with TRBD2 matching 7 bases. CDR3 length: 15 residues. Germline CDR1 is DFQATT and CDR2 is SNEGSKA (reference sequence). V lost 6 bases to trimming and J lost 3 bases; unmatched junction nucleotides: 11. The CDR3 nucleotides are TGCAGTGCCGACAGTCCTAGCGGACTCTACAATGAGCAGTTCTTC. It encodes CSADSPSGLYNEQFF.

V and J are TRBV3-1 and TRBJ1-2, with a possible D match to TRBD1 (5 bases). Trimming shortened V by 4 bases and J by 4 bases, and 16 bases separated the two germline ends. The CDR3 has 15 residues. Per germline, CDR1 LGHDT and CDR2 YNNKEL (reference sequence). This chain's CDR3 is CASSLTAGTAYGYTF. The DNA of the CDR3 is TGTGCCAGCAGCCTGACTGCCGGGACGGCCTATGGCTACACCTTC.

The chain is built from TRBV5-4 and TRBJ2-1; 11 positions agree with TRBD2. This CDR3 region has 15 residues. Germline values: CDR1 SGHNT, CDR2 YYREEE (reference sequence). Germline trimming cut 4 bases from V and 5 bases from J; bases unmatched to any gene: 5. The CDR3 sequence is CASSQLAGANNEQFF. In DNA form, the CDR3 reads TGTGCCAGCAGCCAACTAGCGGGAGCCAACAATGAGCAGTTCTTC.

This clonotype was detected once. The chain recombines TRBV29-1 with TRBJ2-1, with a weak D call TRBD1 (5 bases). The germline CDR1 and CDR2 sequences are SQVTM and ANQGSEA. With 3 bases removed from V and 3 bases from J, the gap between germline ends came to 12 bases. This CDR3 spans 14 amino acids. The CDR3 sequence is CSVEPRGYYNEQFF. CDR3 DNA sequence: TGCAGCGTTGAGCCTAGGGGCTACTACAATGAGCAGTTCTTC.

CDR3 sequence: CASRQVTNQPQHF. The DNA for the CDR3 is TGTGCCAGCAGACAGGTGACGAATCAGCCCCAGCATTTT. The chain is built from TRBV27 and TRBJ1-5, with a possible D match to TRBD1 (5 bases). V lost 6 bases and J lost 4, with 10 bases in between. CDR1 and CDR2 (germline): MNHEY, SMNVEV (reference sequence). The CDR3 length is 13 residues.

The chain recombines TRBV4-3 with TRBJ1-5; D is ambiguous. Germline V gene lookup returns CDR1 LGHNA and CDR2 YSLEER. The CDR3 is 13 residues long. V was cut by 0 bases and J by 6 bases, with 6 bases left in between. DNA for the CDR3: TGCGCCAGCAGCCAAGATAGGGCTCAGCCCCAGCATTTT. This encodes CASSQDRAQPQHF.

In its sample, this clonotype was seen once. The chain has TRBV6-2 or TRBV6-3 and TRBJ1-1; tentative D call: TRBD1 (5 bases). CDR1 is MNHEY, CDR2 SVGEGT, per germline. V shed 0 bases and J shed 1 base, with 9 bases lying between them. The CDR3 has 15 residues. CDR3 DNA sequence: TGTGCCAGCAGTTACTCGAGACAGCCGAACACTGAAGCTTTCTTT. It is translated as CASSYSRQPNTEAFF.

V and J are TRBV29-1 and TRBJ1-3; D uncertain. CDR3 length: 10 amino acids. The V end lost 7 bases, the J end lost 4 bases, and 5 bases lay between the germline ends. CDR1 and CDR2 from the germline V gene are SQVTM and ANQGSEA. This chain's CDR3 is CSAEGNTIYF. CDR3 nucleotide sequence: TGCAGCGCAGAGGGAAACACCATATATTTT.